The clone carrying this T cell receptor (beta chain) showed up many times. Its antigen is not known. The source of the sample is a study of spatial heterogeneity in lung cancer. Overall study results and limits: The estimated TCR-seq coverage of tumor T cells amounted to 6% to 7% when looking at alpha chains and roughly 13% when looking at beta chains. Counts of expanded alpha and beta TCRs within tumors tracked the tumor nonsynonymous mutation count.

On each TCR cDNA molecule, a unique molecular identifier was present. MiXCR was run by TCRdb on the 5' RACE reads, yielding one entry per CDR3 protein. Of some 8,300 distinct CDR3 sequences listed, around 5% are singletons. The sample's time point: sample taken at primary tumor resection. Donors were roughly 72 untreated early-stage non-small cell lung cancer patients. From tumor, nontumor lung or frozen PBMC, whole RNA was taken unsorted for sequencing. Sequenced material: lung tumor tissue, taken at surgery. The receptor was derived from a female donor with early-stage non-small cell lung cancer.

The CDR3 loop reads CASSPGQGYTF. In DNA form, the CDR3 reads TGTGCCAGCTCACCAGGGCAGGGCTACACCTTC. V usage is TRBV18 and J usage is TRBJ1-2; D remains unclear. This CDR3 has 11 residues. From germline, CDR1 is KGHSH and CDR2 LQKENI. The V gene lost 2 bases and the J gene lost 8 bases, with 6 bases spanning the gap.